The 20 T cell receptor beta chains in this list originate from one sample, sequenced in a study of PD-1 blockade in classical Hodgkin lymphoma. Clones were sequenced by immunoSEQ multiplex PCR, and TCRdb holds only the in-frame ones, with some missing. The sample yields 95,000 to 100,000 clones, around 89% seen once. All patients experienced relapse after autologous stem cell transplantation, and brentuximab vedotin exposure was variable. The sequencing here drew on peripheral blood mononuclear cells (PBMCs), taken before the second cycle of nivolumab. These receptors came from a human donor with classical Hodgkin lymphoma.

V gene TRBV11-2 combines with J gene TRBJ1-1, with D unclear. This CDR3 region has 11 residues. The V end was cut by 3 bases, the J end by 6 bases, with 5 bases between. Germline V CDR1 and CDR2: SGHAT, FQNNGV. The CDR3 nucleotides read TGTGCCAGCAGCTTGGTCGCTGAAGCTTTCTTT. It encodes CASSLVAEAFF.

V gene TRBV28 combines with J gene TRBJ1-5; possible D gene TRBD1, 6 bases. The CDR3 is 13 amino acids. Trimming left V 6 bases short and J 6 bases short, with 12 bases between. Germline-derived CDR1 and CDR2 are MDHEN and SYDVKM. CDR3 sequence reads: CASRYRVVQPQHF. The CDR3, as DNA: TGTGCCAGCAGGTACAGGGTTGTTCAGCCCCAGCATTTT.

The CDR3 DNA reads as TGTGCCAGCAGCGCCCGACAGGGGAGCTCCTACAATGAGCAGTTCTTC. Its translation is CASSARQGSSYNEQFF. This chain connects TRBV11-3 to TRBJ2-1, with TRBD1 identical over 8 bases. Germline lookup yields CDR1 SGHNT and CDR2 YENEEA. Trimming took 5 bases from V and 0 from J; bases not matched to a gene: 6. The CDR3 length is 16 residues.

The chain employs TRBV10-3 and TRBJ2-1; 15 nucleotides line up with TRBD2. This CDR3 comprises 21 residues. V shed 2 bases and J 1 base; nucleotides not matched to a gene: 12. CDR1 and CDR2 (germline): ENHRY, SYGVKD. CDR3 sequence (DNA): TGTGCCATCAGTGAGCCGGCATGGACTAGCGGGGGGGCCGTGTCCTACAATGAGCAGTTCTTC. Encoded protein: CAISEPAWTSGGAVSYNEQFF.

The chain employs TRBV13 and TRBJ1-2; 8 positions agree with TRBD1. The CDR3 has 13 residues. Germline CDR1 PRHDT, CDR2 FYEKMQ (reference sequence). Trimming took 0 bases from V and 8 from J; bases not matched to a gene: 2. Here the CDR3 reads CASSLGRGRGYTF. The CDR3 DNA reads as TGTGCCAGCAGCTTAGGCAGGGGGCGAGGCTACACCTTC.

The V and J genes are TRBV29-1 and TRBJ2-5; D is perhaps TRBD2 (7 bases). V dropped 4 bases and J dropped 5 bases, with 14 bases sitting between them. The CDR3 is made up of 13 amino acids. The V gene's germline CDR1 is SQVTM and CDR2 ANQGSEA. CDR3 sequence reads: CSVAGGGAETQYF. The CDR3 nucleotides read TGCAGCGTTGCCGGCGGGGGCGCTGAGACCCAGTACTTC.

The V and J genes are TRBV6-4 and TRBJ1-5; D is uncertain. Germline V gene lookup returns CDR1 MRHNA and CDR2 SNTAGT. CDR3 length equals 15 residues. V was cut by 2 bases and J by 2 bases, with 10 bases left in between. As DNA, the CDR3 is TGTGCCAGCAGTGACAATCACGAGGGCAATCAGCCCCAGCATTTT. As protein: CASSDNHEGNQPQHF.

The chain couples TRBV9 to TRBJ2-5; the D gene is possibly TRBD2 (5 bases). With 0 bases removed from V and 5 bases from J, the gap between germline ends came to 8 bases. Germline CDR1 is SGDLS and CDR2 is YYNGEE. This CDR3 is 13 amino acids long. The DNA for the CDR3 is TGTGCCAGCAGCGTAGGAGGGCTGGAGACCCAGTACTTC. Translating it yields CASSVGGLETQYF.

In this sample, this clone turned up a few times. V gene TRBV23-1 combines with J gene TRBJ1-5; D uncertain. TRBV23-1 is designated an ORF whose function remains uncertain. Trimming pared 0 bases from V and 2 bases from J, leaving 11 bases between. The CDR3 is 16 amino acids. The CDR3 protein is CASSQSGEGGNQPQHF. CDR3 coding DNA: TGCGCCAGCAGTCAATCAGGCGAAGGCGGCAATCAGCCCCAGCATTTT.

The chain uses TRBV6-6 and TRBJ1-5; D is possibly TRBD1 (5 bases). With 1 base removed from V and 0 bases from J, the gap between germline ends came to 10 bases. Germline loops: CDR1 MNHNY, CDR2 SVGAGI (reference sequence). This CDR3 spans 16 amino acids. CDR3 sequence reads: CASSYWPGNSNQPQHF. The CDR3 region has the DNA TGTGCCAGCAGTTACTGGCCAGGGAATAGCAATCAGCCCCAGCATTTT.

The chain joins TRBV18 to TRBJ2-5, with D hard to call. Trimming cost V 1 base and J 4 bases, with 4 bases left between them. The CDR3 loop spans 12 amino acids. CDR1 and CDR2 from the germline V gene are KGHSH and LQKENI. CDR3 sequence reads: CASSPRVETQYF. In DNA form, the CDR3 reads TGTGCCAGCTCACCACGGGTAGAGACCCAGTACTTC.

V and J are TRBV12-2 and TRBJ1-5. TRBV12-2 is classified as a pseudogene. The CDR3 spans 16 residues. CDR3 amino acids: CASRFAKEKSNQPQHF. CDR3 nucleotide sequence: TGTGCAAGTCGCTTCGCGAAAGAAAAGAGCAATCAGCCCCAGCATTTT.

The J gene is TRBJ1-2, the V gene TRBV28; D perhaps matches TRBD1 (6 bases). Trimming shortened V by 4 bases and J by 3 bases, and 12 bases separated the two germline ends. Germline lookup yields CDR1 MDHEN and CDR2 SYDVKM. CDR3 length: 14 residues. In DNA, the CDR3 is TGTGCCAGCAGTTCCCAGGGGTCTTACTATGGCTACACCTTC. Encoded protein: CASSSQGSYYGYTF.

V is TRBV5-1 and J is TRBJ1-5, with D perhaps TRBD1 (6 bases). The CDR3 totals 14 residues. Germline values: CDR1 SGHRS, CDR2 YFSETQ. Trimming removed 4 bases from V and 5 bases from J, with 13 bases in between. The CDR3 spells CASSLQGGDQPQHF. The CDR3 nucleotides are TGCGCCAGCAGCCTACAGGGAGGGGATCAGCCCCAGCATTTT.

Written as DNA, the CDR3 is TGCGCCAGCAGCCAAGATGATTGGGTCAGGGGAAACGAGCAGTACTTC. Its translation is CASSQDDWVRGNEQYF. The chain carries TRBV4-1 and TRBJ2-7; tentatively, D is TRBD1 (6 bases). The CDR3 covers 16 residues. Trimming removed 0 bases from V and 5 bases from J, with 17 bases in between. Germline CDR1 reads MGHRA; CDR2 reads YSYEKL.

This clone was picked up a small number of times. The V gene is TRBV6-5, the J gene TRBJ1-2; D gene uncertain. The ends were cut back, 7 bases at V and 4 bases at J, with 7 bases in the middle. Germline loops: CDR1 MNHEY, CDR2 SVGAGI. This CDR3 contains 11 residues. CDR3 nucleotide sequence: TGTGCCAGCAAGCGGGGCTATGGCTACACCTTC. It is translated as CASKRGYGYTF.

The V call is TRBV10-3, the J call TRBJ2-1; D might be TRBD2 (6 bases). V dropped 3 bases and J dropped 4 bases, with 10 bases sitting between them. This CDR3 is built from 14 residues. Germline V gene data show CDR1 as ENHRY and CDR2 as SYGVKD. The DNA of the CDR3 is TGTGCCATCAGTGAACGGGCGGGGTACAATGAGCAGTTCTTC. It translates to CAISERAGYNEQFF.

The CDR3 sequence is CASSWAAGSIQPQHF. CDR3 DNA: TGTGCCAGTAGTTGGGCGGCAGGGTCCATTCAGCCCCAGCATTTT. V is TRBV19 and J is TRBJ1-5; D is perhaps TRBD1 (5 bases). The CDR3 length is 15 residues. Per germline, CDR1 LNHDA and CDR2 SQIVND (reference sequence). The V end was cut by 5 bases, the J end by 6 bases, with 17 bases between.

The chain employs TRBV19 and TRBJ1-2; D is ambiguous. In germline, CDR1 is LNHDA, CDR2 SQIVND (reference sequence). This CDR3 has 13 amino acids. V was clipped by 5 bases and J by 7 bases, with 14 bases between them. CDR3 bases: TGTGCCAGTAGTCTCAGCGATCGGGGTGGCTACACCTTC. Encoded protein: CASSLSDRGGYTF. Using reference TRBV19 and TRBJ1-2 for the parts outside the CDR3, the full variable domain is DGGITQSPKYLFRKEGQNVTLSCEQNLNHDAMYWYRQDPGQGLRLIYYSQIVNDFQKGDIAEGYSVSREKKESFPLTVTSAQKNPTAFYLCASSLSDRGGYTFGSGTRLTVV.

The V and J genes are TRBV5-1 and TRBJ2-7; 10 nucleotides match TRBD1. The germline V gene has CDR1 SGHRS and CDR2 YFSETQ. The CDR3 is 14 amino acids. The ends lost 4 bases at V and 6 bases at J; junction bases unmatched: 7. The CDR3 protein is CASSPGTGDFEQYF. The CDR3 DNA sequence: TGCGCCAGCAGCCCGGGGACAGGGGACTTCGAGCAGTACTTC. Drawing the rest from reference TRBV5-1 and TRBJ2-7, the complete variable domain is KAGVTQTPRYLIKTRGQQVTLSCSPISGHRSVSWYQQTPGQGLQFLFEYFSETQRNKGNFPGRFSGRQFSNSRSEMNVSTLELGDSALYLCASSPGTGDFEQYFGPGTRLTVT.